A single TCR beta chain is shown here with its context. The protocol was immunoSEQ multiplex PCR, while the TCRdb copy is restricted to in-frame clones and leaves out a portion. The sample lists roughly 25,000 clones; about 96% were seen once. This entry belongs to a study of B cell selection in AIRE deficiency. V was clipped by 5 bases and J by 1 base, with 11 bases between them. This CDR3 has 14 residues. Germline V gene data show CDR1 as SGHTA and CDR2 as FQGTGA. Sorting defined conventional CD4 T cells as CD4+CD127+. Healthy unrelated donors supplied the control samples. The TCR originated in a human donor in good health. The J gene is TRBJ1-1, the V gene TRBV7-3, with a weak D call TRBD1 (5 bases). The sample comprised CD4+CD127+ conventional T cells sorted from PBMCs. CDR3 amino acids: CASSPQGPNTEAFF. The CDR3 DNA is TGTGCCAGCAGCCCCCAGGGCCCGAACACTGAAGCTTTCTTT.